The 5 T cell receptor beta chains reported below all come from one sample, sequenced in a study of OX40 agonist ivuxolimab in advanced cancers. TCRdb's copy holds only in-frame clones and misses some; the assay was immunoSEQ multiplex PCR. This table holds about 110,000 clones, approximately 90% found once. The input for sequencing was CD4+ or CD8+ T cells sorted from blood, taken in a trial of the OX40 agonist ivuxolimab. The receptors derive from an adult with an advanced solid tumor such as melanoma, head and neck, liver or kidney cancer.

The rearrangement uses TRBV7-9 and TRBJ1-3; D is unresolved. CDR1 is SEHNR, CDR2 FQNEAQ, per germline (reference sequence). The CDR3 is 11 residues long. Trimming shortened V by 5 bases and J by 4 bases, and 3 bases separated the two germline ends. The CDR3 DNA reads TGTGCCAGCAGCGGCGGAAACACCATATATTTT. It translates to CASSGGNTIYF.

This chain uses TRBV7-9 with TRBJ1-1; 9 nucleotides agree with TRBD1. The germline CDR1 and CDR2 sequences are SEHNR and FQNEAQ (reference sequence). The CDR3 sequence is 17 residues long. Trimming removed 4 bases from V and 7 bases from J; junction bases left unmatched: 16. CDR3 residues: CASSSLAGTGLAGEAFF. DNA of the CDR3: TGTGCCAGCAGCTCCCTCGCCGGGACAGGGCTGGCTGGTGAAGCTTTCTTT.

The chain recombines TRBV30 with TRBJ2-4; D is undetermined. The CDR3 extends over 11 amino acids. V was shortened by 6 bases and J by 8 bases, with 11 bases between the two germline ends. From germline, CDR1 is GTSNPN and CDR2 SVGIG (reference sequence). This chain's CDR3 is CACRIGDIQYF. Here the CDR3 DNA reads TGTGCCTGCAGAATTGGAGACATTCAGTACTTC.

The J gene is TRBJ2-7, the V gene TRBV7-2, with 7 positions matching TRBD1. In germline, CDR1 is SGHTA, CDR2 FQGNSA. This CDR3 is 13 amino acids long. The trim removed 7 bases at V and 5 bases at J, leaving 8 bases unmatched. The CDR3 here is CASKGQPLDEQYF. DNA for the CDR3: TGTGCCAGCAAGGGACAGCCGTTAGACGAGCAGTACTTC.

The gene calls are TRBV5-6 and TRBJ2-1; D unclear. Germline loops: CDR1 SGHDT, CDR2 YYEEEE. The CDR3 totals 11 residues. V was trimmed by 5 bases and J by 10 bases, leaving 10 bases between them. CDR3 nucleotides: TGTGCCAGCAGATCCGGTCGGGAGCAGTTCTTC. It yields the protein CASRSGREQFF.